Shown below are 17 T cell receptor beta chains from a single sample sequenced in a study of T cells in women clearing cervical HPV infection. Using immunoSEQ multiplex PCR, the repertoire was profiled, and TCRdb retains in-frame clones only, with some absent. The sample totals 31,000 or so clones. Input material: blood buffy coat. All receptors come from a woman aged 18 to 75 with a cervical HPV16 infection that either progressed to CIN3+ or cleared (not recorded which).

About this clone: Read sequence stops 3 residues before the CDR3 end, and the germline J gene provides the missing end. The rearrangement joins TRBV20-1 to TRBJ2-7, with TRBD2 matching 9 bases. J was trimmed by 0 bases and V by 3 bases; bases with no gene match: 3. There are 14 residues in the CDR3. Per the germline V gene, CDR1 is DFQATT and CDR2 is SNEGSKA (reference sequence). CDR3 protein: CSARDSGSSYEQYF. The CDR3 DNA, read in part, is TGCAGTGCTAGGGATAGCGGGAGCTCCTACGAG.

To note about this clone: Read sequence stops 3 residues before the CDR3 end, and the germline J gene provides the missing end. The V call is TRBV20-1, the J call TRBJ2-3; tentatively, D is TRBD1 or TRBD2 (5 bases each). Germline assignment: CDR1 DFQATT and CDR2 SNEGSKA (reference sequence). The CDR3 covers 15 residues. The CDR3 region is CSARDSRGAQETQYF. The sequenced CDR3 bases are TGCAGTGCTAGAGATTCGAGGGGAGCGCAAGAGACG.

The CDR3 reads CASSVGASYGQYF. The sequenced part of the CDR3 DNA is TGTGCCAGTAGTGTGGGGGCTAGCTATGGT. V is TRBV19 and J is TRBJ2-4, with D tentatively TRBD1 (6 bases). With the read ending 3 residues before the CDR3 end, the germline J gene is used to fill in that end. Germline V gene sequence: CDR1 LNHDA, CDR2 SQIVND (reference sequence). The CDR3 extends over 13 amino acids.

Concerning this clone: The read ends 3 residues shy of where the CDR3 ends; the end is completed using the germline J gene. The V call is TRBV6-2 or TRBV6-3, the J call TRBJ2-7; D is perhaps TRBD2 (7 bases). CDR3 length equals 16 residues. CDR1 MNHEY and CDR2 SVGEGT come from the germline V gene. With 2 bases removed from V and 6 bases from J, the gap between germline ends came to 20 bases. The covered CDR3 bases are TGTGCCAGCAGTTACAGTCCGGGACTACAGGGCGCCGAG. Translation gives CASSYSPGLQGAE. From start to end, the CDR3 is CASSYSPGLQGAEQYF.

Details on this clone: The read falls 3 residues short of the CDR3 end, and the missing part is taken from the germline J gene. The chain couples TRBV10-3 to TRBJ2-1, with D possibly TRBD2 on 5 matching bases. The CDR3 is 13 amino acids. Germline V gene lookup returns CDR1 ENHRY and CDR2 SYGVKD. V dropped 8 bases and J dropped 1 base, with 9 bases sitting between them. The CDR3 here is CAISAVSYNEQFF. CDR3 DNA, as far as it was read: TGTGCCATCTCAGCGGTTTCCTACAATGAG.

Remarks on this clone: The DNA ends 3 residues before the CDR3 does, and the rest of the CDR3 is filled in from the germline J gene. The V call is TRBV20-1, the J call TRBJ2-3; D is possibly TRBD1 (6 bases). The V gene's germline CDR1 is DFQATT and CDR2 SNEGSKA (reference sequence). The CDR3 is 15 residues long. The ends were cut back, 2 bases at V and 1 base at J, with 13 bases in the middle. The CDR3 spells CSARLGAGGTDTQYF. The DNA read from the CDR3 is TGCAGTGCTAGATTAGGGGCAGGGGGCACAGATACG.

In regard to this clone: The CDR3 end falls 3 residues outside the read, so it is completed with the germline J gene. The chain joins TRBV18 to TRBJ2-7; TRBD2 agrees at 8 bases. The CDR3 length is 12 residues. V shed 4 bases, J shed 6 bases, and the junction held 2 bases outside the gene matches. Germline assignment: CDR1 KGHSH and CDR2 LQKENI. The CDR3 DNA, read in part, is TGTGCCAGCTCACTCCGGGGGGGCGAG. Its translation: CASSLRGGE. The CDR3 in full is CASSLRGGEQYF.

As regards this clone: The read ends 3 residues before the CDR3 terminus; that terminus is restored from the germline J gene. The chain employs TRBV19 and TRBJ1-2; no reliable D call. CDR3 size: 13 residues. Germline lookup yields CDR1 LNHDA and CDR2 SQIVND (reference sequence). CDR3 DNA, as far as it was read: TGTGCCAGTAGTAGGGCGGGTTTGGACGGC. It codes for CASSRAGLDG. The whole CDR3 sequence reads CASSRAGLDGYTF.

A word on this clone: With the read ending 3 residues before the CDR3 end, the germline J gene is used to fill in that end. The chain combines TRBV19 with TRBJ1-4, with D unclear. CDR1 and CDR2 from the germline V gene are LNHDA and SQIVND (reference sequence). The CDR3 has 14 residues. This CDR3 reads CASRMVGYNSPLFF. The part of the CDR3 DNA that was read is TGTGCCAGTAGAATGGTGGGCTATAATTCACCA.

Comment on this clone: The read finishes 3 residues shy of the CDR3 end, and the germline J gene is used to complete it. The V call is TRBV5-6, the J call TRBJ2-3; 7 positions agree with TRBD1. The CDR3 length is 15 residues. V trimming: 0 bases; J trimming: 5 bases; junction bases outside the gene matches: 6. The germline V gene has CDR1 SGHDT and CDR2 YYEEEE. The CDR3 reads CASSLGQGTGDTQYF. The CDR3 bases that were read are TGTGCCAGCAGCTTGGGACAGGGAACGGGAGATACG.

Regarding this clone: The observed sequence ends 3 residues before the CDR3 terminus, with the missing tail filled in from the germline J gene. This chain joins TRBV6-2 or TRBV6-3 and TRBJ2-3, with D perhaps matching TRBD2 (6 bases). The CDR3 extends over 15 amino acids. Germline assignment: CDR1 MNHEY and CDR2 SVGEGT. The covered CDR3 bases are TGTGCCAGCAGTAGCGGGCCTATTTACCAAGAGACG. Protein sequence: CASSSGPIYQET. The full CDR3 sequence reads CASSSGPIYQETQYF.

Remarks on this clone: Read coverage stops 3 residues before the CDR3 terminus; the germline J gene supplies the remainder. The chain links TRBV30 to TRBJ2-4; D gene unclear. CDR1 is GTSNPN, CDR2 SVGIG, per germline (reference sequence). The CDR3 runs 12 residues. CDR3 DNA, as far as it was read: TGTGCCTGGAGTGCCCGGTCCTATGGT. It translates to CAWSARSYG. The CDR3 in its entirety is CAWSARSYGQYF. The full variable domain, completed using reference TRBV30 and TRBJ2-4, is SQTIHQWPATLVQPVGSPLSLECTVEGTSNPNLYWYRQAAGRGLQLLFYSVGIGQISSEVPQNLSASRPQDRQFILSSKKLLLSDSGFYLCAWSARSYGQYFGAGTRLSVL.

With regard to this clone: The CDR3 end lies 3 residues beyond the end of the read and is filled in from the germline J gene. The chain has TRBV11-1 and TRBJ2-1, with D perhaps matching TRBD2 (7 bases). CDR1 is SGHAT and CDR2 is FQDESV in the germline V gene (reference sequence). V was pared by 5 bases and J by 4 bases, with 9 bases between. This CDR3 comprises 13 residues. CDR3 in amino acids: CASSEGGYNEQFF. CDR3 DNA (partial): TGTGCCAGCAGCGAGGGGGGGTACAATGAG.

A remark on this clone: From the germline J gene comes the end of the CDR3, since the read stops 3 residues before it. V gene TRBV20-1 combines with J gene TRBJ2-3, with 11 bases identical to TRBD1. The CDR3 totals 17 residues. In germline, CDR1 is DFQATT, CDR2 SNEGSKA (reference sequence). The sequenced CDR3 bases are TGCAGTGCTGCCGGATCGGGACAGGGGGTTAGCAATCAGCCG. It is translated as CSAAGSGQGVSNQP. The CDR3 as a whole reads CSAAGSGQGVSNQPQYF.

As for this clone: The read halts 3 residues ahead of the CDR3 end, with the missing end drawn from the germline J gene. The rearrangement links TRBV30 to TRBJ2-7; 16 nucleotides align to TRBD2. Germline V gives CDR1 GTSNPN, CDR2 SVGIG (reference sequence). The CDR3 loop spans 19 amino acids. V lost 8 bases to trimming and J lost 6 bases; unmatched junction nucleotides: 22. The CDR3 here is CAGRLRPPGLAGGVPEQYF. The part of the CDR3 DNA that was read is TGTGCCGGGCGGCTGCGGCCCCCGGGACTAGCGGGAGGGGTGCCCGAG.

Concerning this clone itself: Read sequence stops 3 residues before the CDR3 end, and the germline J gene provides the missing end. The genes are TRBV30 and TRBJ2-2, with 8 bases aligning to TRBD1. Per the germline V gene, CDR1 is GTSNPN and CDR2 is SVGIG (reference sequence). This CDR3 is built from 14 residues. The sequenced part of the CDR3 DNA is TGTGCCTGGAGTCGAGACAGGGGTGATGAAAAG. It translates to CAWSRDRGDEK. The whole CDR3 sequence is CAWSRDRGDEKLFF.

Turning to this clone: The CDR3 goes on 3 residues after the read ends, and that part is filled in from the germline J gene. This sample also contains other DNA sequences that code for the same CDR3. The J gene is TRBJ1-3, the V gene TRBV6-1; D is perhaps TRBD1 (5 bases). Trimming removed 3 bases at V and 0 bases at J, with 12 bases between. Germline CDR1 MNHNS, CDR2 SASEGT. This CDR3 is 16 amino acids long. CDR3 sequence reads: CASSDPRASSGNTIYF. The DNA read from the CDR3 is TGTGCCAGCAGTGATCCCAGGGCCTCCTCTGGAAACACC.